One sample yielded the 16 T cell receptor beta chains listed below, sequenced in a study of T cells in Graves' hyperthyroidism and ophthalmopathy. RNA transcripts provided the source from which TCR beta CDR3 regions were amplified. During a first-round RT-PCR of the TCR CDR3, the HTBI primer set was used. Using its own MiXCR run on the multiplex PCR reads, TCRdb lists one record per CDR3 protein. The table lists 540,000 or so distinct CDR3 sequences, roughly 50% of them singletons. What was sequenced was peripheral blood or thyroid tissue (not recorded which). Source of these receptors: an adult woman with Graves' disease, either hyperthyroidism or ophthalmopathy (not recorded which).

The CDR3 protein is CASRTGVDGYTF. CDR3 DNA sequence: TGTGCCAGCAGGACAGGGGTAGATGGCTACACCTTC. The rearrangement uses TRBV7-2 and TRBJ1-2; 8 bases align to TRBD1. V lost 6 bases and J lost 6; bases outside the gene matches: 3. The CDR3 has 12 amino acids. CDR1 SGHTA and CDR2 FQGNSA come from the germline V gene.

About this clonotype itself: A much larger clonotype is one base distant, so this may be a read error. The chain is built from TRBV3-1 and TRBJ1-6; tentative D call: TRBD1 (5 bases). The CDR3 covers 16 residues. Trimming removed 1 base at V and 6 bases at J, with 13 bases between. CDR1 LGHDT and CDR2 YNNKEL come from the germline V gene (reference sequence). The CDR3 reads CASSQAGGGTNSPLHF. In nucleotides, the CDR3 is TGTGCCAGCAGCCAAGCCGGTGGGGGGACTAATTCACCCCTCCACTTT. Based on the CDR3 plus reference TRBV3-1 and TRBJ1-6, the full variable domain is DTAVSQTPKYLVTQMGNDKSIKCEQNLGHDTMYWYKQDSKKFLKIMFSYNNKELIINETVPNRFSPKSPDKAHLNLHINSLELGDSAVYFCASSQAGGGTNSPLHFGNGTRLTVT.

The rearrangement uses TRBV15 and TRBJ2-3, with D perhaps TRBD1 (6 bases). The CDR3 has 13 amino acids. V gave up 4 bases and J gave up 7 bases, with 12 bases separating them. In germline, CDR1 is LNHNV, CDR2 YYDKDF (reference sequence). The CDR3 nucleotides are TGTGCCACCAGCAAAGCCAGGGGAAATACGCAGTATTTT. Encoded protein: CATSKARGNTQYF.

The gene calls are TRBV7-9 and TRBJ1-1; 10 bases line up with TRBD1. The CDR3 is 16 residues long. V gave up 5 bases and J gave up 0 bases; unmatched junction bases: 6. The germline V gene has CDR1 SEHNR and CDR2 FQNEAQ (reference sequence). The CDR3 sequence is CASSPRDRGMNTEAFF. The CDR3 DNA reads TGTGCCAGCAGCCCCCGGGACAGGGGCATGAACACTGAAGCTTTCTTT.

On this clonotype itself: A junction end diverges from the germline sequence, so it may reflect a read error. V is TRBV20-1 and J is TRBJ2-2; the match to TRBD2 covers 7 bases. The CDR3 is 16 amino acids. Germline CDR1 reads DFQATT; CDR2 reads SNEGSKA (reference sequence). The CDR3 nucleotides are TGCAGTGCTACTGGTAGCCGGGGAGGGATCGGCGATGAGCAGTTTTTT. Protein: CSATGSRGGIGDEQFF.

The chain uses TRBV2 and TRBJ1-6; D is perhaps TRBD1 (5 bases). V was cut by 6 bases and J by 7 bases, with 16 bases left in between. This CDR3 has 15 amino acids. The germline gives CDR1 SNHLY, CDR2 FYNNEI. In nucleotides, the CDR3 is TGTGCCAGCAGCCTGGGACTAGCGGGAAATTCACCCCTCCACTTT. Amino acids: CASSLGLAGNSPLHF.

The sample holds many counts of this clonotype. Here the CDR3 reads CASSWETGFEAFF. Written as DNA, the CDR3 is TGTGCCAGCAGCTGGGAGACAGGGTTTGAAGCTTTCTTT. The V call is TRBV7-2, the J call TRBJ1-1; 7 nucleotides match TRBD1. The CDR3 has 13 amino acids. Germline-derived CDR1 and CDR2 are SGHTA and FQGNSA. Trimming took 4 bases from V and 7 from J; bases not matched to a gene: 6.

At least ten counts were recorded for this clonotype. This chain links TRBV29-1 with TRBJ2-6; 11 bases map to TRBD1. From germline, CDR1 is SQVTM and CDR2 ANQGSEA. CDR3 length: 17 amino acids. The V and J ends lost 7 bases and 2 bases, in that order; junction bases with no gene match: 10. CDR3 sequence (DNA): TGCAGCGCCAACTCGCCGGGACAGGGGGCTGGGGCCAACGTCCTGACTTTC. It codes for CSANSPGQGAGANVLTF.

This clonotype was counted only a few times. The chain's CDR3 is CAWSGQVNSGANVLTF. CDR3 nucleotides: TGTGCCTGGAGTGGACAAGTAAACTCTGGGGCCAACGTCCTGACTTTC. The chain carries TRBV30 and TRBJ2-6; D uncertain. V lost 1 base and J lost 0, with 10 bases in between. Germline assignment: CDR1 GTSNPN and CDR2 SVGIG (reference sequence). This CDR3 has 16 residues.

With respect to this clonotype: A much more abundant neighbour one base away suggests this may be a read error. The gene calls are TRBV5-1 and TRBJ2-7, with D perhaps given as TRBD1 or TRBD2 (6 bases each). The germline gives CDR1 SGHRS, CDR2 YFSETQ. CDR3 size: 15 residues. DNA of the CDR3: TGCGCCAGCAGACCATCACAGGGAGGTATCCACGAGCAGCACTTC. Its protein product is CASRPSQGGIHEQHF.

This clonotype occurred many times. V usage is TRBV25-1 and J usage is TRBJ1-2; D is perhaps TRBD1 (5 bases). Germline CDR1 MGHDK, CDR2 SYGVNS. The V gene lost 7 bases and the J gene lost 6 bases, with 15 bases spanning the gap. There are 13 residues in the CDR3. The CDR3 here is CASTPGGVNGYTF. The CDR3 DNA reads TGTGCCAGCACCCCGGGGGGAGTAAATGGCTACACCTTC.

The chain joins TRBV7-6 to TRBJ2-5; 8 bases fit TRBD1. V lost 2 bases to trimming and J lost 1 base; unmatched junction nucleotides: 6. The CDR3 contains 16 residues. Germline CDR1 SGHVS, CDR2 FNYEAQ. CDR3 loop: CASSLFAGGLQETQYF. In DNA form, the CDR3 reads TGTGCCAGCAGCTTATTCGCAGGGGGCCTCCAAGAGACCCAGTACTTC.

This clonotype showed up many times. The DNA of the CDR3 is TGTGCCAGCAAGGTACAGGGGGCCTACGAGCAGTACTTC. Translating gives CASKVQGAYEQYF. The gene calls are TRBV28 and TRBJ2-7; 8 nucleotides agree with TRBD1. The V gene end was trimmed by 7 bases and the J gene end by 2 bases; junction bases not matched to a gene: 4. Germline lookup yields CDR1 MDHEN and CDR2 SYDVKM. This CDR3 contains 13 residues.

This clonotype was seen only once. The chain couples TRBV7-9 to TRBJ2-5, with D maybe TRBD1 (5 bases). Germline V gene sequence: CDR1 SEHNR, CDR2 FQNEAQ (reference sequence). This CDR3 contains 14 residues. The V and J ends lost 1 base and 5 bases respectively, with 11 bases between them. CDR3 DNA: TGTGCCAGCAGCTTAGGGGGCCATGTCGAGACCCAGTACTTC. Translating gives CASSLGGHVETQYF. Based on the CDR3 plus reference TRBV7-9 and TRBJ2-5, the full variable domain is DTGVSQNPRHKITKRGQNVTFRCDPISEHNRLYWYRQTLGQGPEFLTYFQNEAQLEKSRLLSDRFSAERPKGSFSTLEIQRTEQGDSAMYLCASSLGGHVETQYFGPGTRLLVL.

This clonotype has at least ten counts. This chain uses TRBV28 with TRBJ1-2; 7 bases are a match to TRBD1. The germline CDR1 and CDR2 sequences are MDHEN and SYDVKM. J lost 2 bases, V lost 6 bases, and 6 bases had no gene match. This CDR3 spans 14 amino acids. The CDR3 sequence is CASRILGQNYGYTF. The CDR3 DNA sequence: TGTGCCAGCAGGATACTGGGACAGAACTATGGCTACACCTTC.

The CDR3: CASSDPAVEKDSPLHF. CDR3 in DNA: TGTGCCAGCAGTGACCCTGCTGTCGAGAAAGATTCACCCCTCCACTTT. The V call is TRBV2, the J call TRBJ1-6; D not certain. V was clipped by 3 bases and J by 8 bases, with 17 bases between them. CDR1 is SNHLY, CDR2 FYNNEI, per germline. This CDR3 is built from 16 residues.